Presented here are 30 T cell receptor beta chains from one specimen sequenced in a study of blood T cell repertoires in COVID-19. Here immunoSEQ multiplex PCR was the method, and the copy in TCRdb shows in-frame clones only, minus some. The sample has under 300,000 clones, roughly 82% seen once. Sequenced sample: peripheral blood. The receptor set was obtained from a woman aged 40 to 50 who had recovered from COVID-19.

The chain combines TRBV5-1 with TRBJ2-5; tentative D call: TRBD2 (6 bases). Trimming cost V 6 bases and J 5 bases, with 20 bases left between them. Germline CDR1 reads SGHRS; CDR2 reads YFSETQ. This CDR3 is built from 15 residues. The CDR3, as DNA: TGCGCCAGCACCCACCTGGACGGAGGGGTGGAGACCCAGTACTTC. Its protein product is CASTHLDGGVETQYF.

The chain joins TRBV19 to TRBJ1-5; 7 positions agree with TRBD1. CDR3 length: 15 amino acids. CDR1 is LNHDA, CDR2 SQIVND, per germline (reference sequence). V lost 4 bases to trimming and J lost 6 bases; unmatched junction nucleotides: 9. The CDR3 nucleotides read TGTGCCAGTAGTAAGACAGGGCTCCCGATTCAGCCCCAGCATTTT. It yields the protein CASSKTGLPIQPQHF.

The chain uses TRBV9 and TRBJ1-5; 9 positions match TRBD1. Germline V gene lookup returns CDR1 SGDLS and CDR2 YYNGEE. The CDR3 is 15 amino acids. J was trimmed by 2 bases and V by 4 bases; bases with no gene match: 4. CDR3 sequence (DNA): TGTGCCAGCAGCCGAACAGGGGGCGGCAATCAGCCCCAGCATTTT. This encodes CASSRTGGGNQPQHF.

The gene calls are TRBV10-3 and TRBJ2-5; tentatively, D is TRBD1 (5 bases). Germline lookup yields CDR1 ENHRY and CDR2 SYGVKD. Trimming took 3 bases from V and 5 from J, leaving 10 bases between them. The CDR3 is 13 amino acids. CDR3 region: CAISERGFETQYF. The CDR3 DNA is TGTGCCATCAGTGAAAGGGGTTTTGAGACCCAGTACTTC.

V and J are TRBV18 and TRBJ2-4; D is perhaps TRBD2 (5 bases). Germline V gives CDR1 KGHSH, CDR2 LQKENI. V lost 1 base and J lost 6, with 13 bases in between. CDR3 size: 15 residues. The CDR3 protein is CASSPRGVRGNIQYF. As DNA, the CDR3 is TGTGCCAGCTCACCACGGGGAGTTCGCGGAAACATTCAGTACTTC. The variable domain in full, with the rest retrieved from reference TRBV18 and TRBJ2-4, is NAGVMQNPRHLVRRRGQEARLRCSPMKGHSHVYWYRQLPEEGLKFMVYLQKENIIDESGMPKERFSAEFPKEGPSILRIQQVVRGDSAAYFCASSPRGVRGNIQYFGAGTRLSVL.

This chain's CDR3 is CASSPGTGIYGYTF. DNA for the CDR3: TGTGCCAGCAGTCCCGGGACAGGGATCTATGGCTACACCTTC. The V and J genes are TRBV6-5 and TRBJ1-2; 9 bases match TRBD1. This CDR3 is 14 amino acids long. Germline CDR1 MNHEY, CDR2 SVGAGI. V shed 5 bases and J 4 bases; nucleotides not matched to a gene: 5.

This clone occurred once. The J gene is TRBJ1-1, the V gene TRBV5-1; 7 bases match TRBD1. The CDR3 runs 17 residues. Per germline, CDR1 SGHRS and CDR2 YFSETQ. V lost 4 bases and J lost 7; bases outside the gene matches: 19. CDR3 nucleotides: TGCGCCAGCAGCCGAATGCTTTCGACAGGGACGATTAGTGAAGCTTTCTTT. It translates to CASSRMLSTGTISEAFF.

This sequence joins TRBV7-8 and TRBJ2-1, with 7 nucleotides matching TRBD1. The CDR3 is 13 amino acids. Germline loops: CDR1 SGHVS, CDR2 FQNEAQ. Trimming took 4 bases from V and 12 from J; bases not matched to a gene: 9. DNA of the CDR3: TGTGCCAGCAGCTCAGGACCCCAGGGGGTGCAGTTCTTC. Its translation: CASSSGPQGVQFF.

J is TRBJ2-5 and V is TRBV7-2; D is possibly TRBD1 (6 bases). CDR1 is SGHTA and CDR2 is FQGNSA in the germline V gene. V lost 3 bases to trimming and J lost 9 bases, with 14 bases between them. The CDR3 covers 13 residues. The CDR3 protein is CASSLMGQGAQYF. The CDR3 DNA follows: TGTGCCAGCAGCTTGATGGGACAAGGGGCCCAGTACTTC.

The genes are TRBV2 and TRBJ2-5; 11 bases agree with TRBD1. There are 16 residues in the CDR3. V lost 6 bases, J lost 1 base, and 7 bases stayed unmatched. Germline V gene data show CDR1 as SNHLY and CDR2 as FYNNEI. As DNA, the CDR3 is TGTGCCAGCAGAGACCTGGGACAGGGGGTCCAAGAGACCCAGTACTTC. Translation gives CASRDLGQGVQETQYF.

The chain links TRBV19 to TRBJ2-3; the D gene is possibly TRBD1 (5 bases). Between the trimmed V and J ends, which lost 8 bases and 0 bases, there was a span of 9 bases. The germline gives CDR1 LNHDA, CDR2 SQIVND (reference sequence). This CDR3 is 13 amino acids long. The CDR3, as DNA: TGTGCCAGTCATCCAGGGAGCACAGATACGCAGTATTTT. Translated: CASHPGSTDTQYF.

The CDR3 nucleotides read TGTGCCAGCAGCCAAGACACCTTTTCGGATACGCAGTATTTT. Its translation is CASSQDTFSDTQYF. V gene TRBV7-2 combines with J gene TRBJ2-3; D uncertain. The CDR3 covers 14 residues. The germline CDR1 and CDR2 sequences are SGHTA and FQGNSA. V was trimmed by 5 bases and J by 6 bases, leaving 15 bases between them.

This chain joins TRBV9 and TRBJ2-3; 11 bases agree with TRBD2. CDR1 is SGDLS, CDR2 YYNGEE, per germline. Trimming removed 3 bases from V and 3 bases from J; junction bases left unmatched: 6. The CDR3 is made up of 16 amino acids. The chain's CDR3 is CASSAVASGGTDTQYF. CDR3 DNA sequence: TGTGCCAGCAGCGCCGTCGCTAGCGGGGGGACAGATACGCAGTATTTT.

The chain recombines TRBV29-1 with TRBJ1-6, with D tentatively TRBD1 (6 bases). Germline-derived CDR1 and CDR2 are SQVTM and ANQGSEA. The V gene lost 6 bases and the J gene lost 8 bases, with 14 bases spanning the gap. The CDR3 runs to 13 residues. CDR3 in DNA: TGCAGCGTGTACAGGGTGAAGGATTCACCCCTCCACTTT. Translation gives CSVYRVKDSPLHF.

The V and J genes are TRBV5-8 and TRBJ2-7; D not resolved. Germline CDR1 is SGHTS and CDR2 is YDEGEE. CDR3 length: 13 amino acids. V gave up 2 bases and J gave up 4 bases, with 10 bases separating them. As DNA, the CDR3 is TGTGCCAGCAGCTTTGTTCACGGGTACGAGCAGTACTTC. This gives the protein CASSFVHGYEQYF. The full variable domain, in which reference TRBV5-8 and TRBJ2-7 provide the parts outside the CDR3, is EAGVTQSPTHLIKTRGQQATLRCSPISGHTSVYWYQQALGLGLQFLLWYDEGEERNRGNFPPRFSGRQFPNYSSELNVNALELEDSALYLCASSFVHGYEQYFGPGTRLTVT.

The chain combines TRBV3-1 (or the pseudogene TRBV3-2) with TRBJ2-3, with 10 bases aligning to TRBD2. Germline V CDR1 and CDR2: LGHDT, YNNKEL (reference sequence). V dropped 8 bases and J dropped 4; count of bases not matched to a gene: 6. CDR3 length: 14 residues. CDR3 residues: CASVSGGAADTQYF. The CDR3 coding sequence is TGTGCCAGCGTCAGCGGGGGGGCCGCAGATACGCAGTATTTT.

The genes are TRBV6-2 or TRBV6-3 and TRBJ2-1; D may be TRBD1 (6 bases). Trimming took off 2 bases at V and 3 bases at J, with 11 bases between the two ends. This CDR3 is 15 amino acids long. CDR1 and CDR2 from the germline V gene are MNHEY and SVGEGT. The CDR3 region is CASSYGGFLYNEQFF. The CDR3 DNA is TGTGCCAGCAGTTACGGGGGCTTCCTCTACAATGAGCAGTTCTTC.

The chain has TRBV28 and TRBJ1-6; 7 nucleotides align to TRBD1. V lost 7 bases to trimming and J lost 6 bases; unmatched junction nucleotides: 6. Germline values: CDR1 MDHEN, CDR2 SYDVKM. The CDR3 runs to 14 residues. CDR3 DNA sequence: TGTGCCAGCATTTCAGGGGGACCTAATTCACCCCTCCACTTT. It specifies CASISGGPNSPLHF.

This chain connects TRBV7-2 to TRBJ1-3; D not resolved. Germline lookup yields CDR1 SGHTA and CDR2 FQGNSA. The CDR3 length is 16 residues. Trimming pared 1 base from V and 1 base from J, leaving 11 bases between. The CDR3 nucleotides read TGTGCCAGCAGCTTAGACACTCGAGGATCTGGAAACACCATATATTTT. Protein product: CASSLDTRGSGNTIYF.

V and J are TRBV5-1 and TRBJ1-6; 7 bases are shared with TRBD1. CDR3 size: 14 residues. Trimming took 3 bases from V and 11 from J; bases not matched to a gene: 8. The germline gives CDR1 SGHRS, CDR2 YFSETQ. The CDR3 nucleotides read TGCGCCAGCAGCTATGGACAGGAGAGCACACCCCTCCACTTT. This codes for CASSYGQESTPLHF.

The CDR3 loop is CAINPNRDSYEQYF. CDR3 DNA sequence: TGTGCCATCAATCCTAACAGGGATTCCTACGAGCAGTACTTC. The gene calls are TRBV10-3 and TRBJ2-7, with a possible D match to TRBD1 (6 bases). Germline loops: CDR1 ENHRY, CDR2 SYGVKD. The CDR3 length is 14 residues. The V end was cut by 7 bases, the J end by 1 base, with 14 bases between.

DNA for the CDR3: TGTGCCACCGAACGTGAGGAGAACACTGAAGCTTTCTTT. This sequence encodes CATEREENTEAFF. This rearrangement joins TRBV10-3 to TRBJ1-1, with D unresolved. Germline V gene lookup returns CDR1 ENHRY and CDR2 SYGVKD. There are 13 residues in the CDR3. The V end was cut by 10 bases, the J end by 1 base, with 13 bases between.

The V gene is TRBV19, the J gene TRBJ2-4; TRBD1 is a possible D gene (7 bases). CDR1 is LNHDA and CDR2 is SQIVND in the germline V gene (reference sequence). Deletions cut 7 bases from V and 0 bases from J, with 22 bases between. The CDR3 is made up of 18 amino acids. The CDR3 loop reads CASMENPGGLLAKNIQYF. CDR3 coding DNA: TGTGCCAGTATGGAGAACCCAGGGGGGCTACTAGCCAAAAACATTCAGTACTTC.

The J gene is TRBJ2-3, the V gene TRBV30; 12 nucleotides agree with TRBD2. Germline V gene sequence: CDR1 GTSNPN, CDR2 SVGIG (reference sequence). V was clipped by 7 bases and J by 9 bases; unmatched bases: 14. The CDR3 totals 15 residues. The CDR3 coding sequence is TGTGCCTTCGCTCTAGCGGGGGGGAGAATTGAGACGCAGTATTTT. It is translated as CAFALAGGRIETQYF.

The table lists this clone with a few counts. V and J are TRBV11-2 and TRBJ1-2; D unresolved. The CDR3 length is 12 residues. Germline V gives CDR1 SGHAT, CDR2 FQNNGV. Trimming removed 6 bases from V and 9 bases from J, with 14 bases in between. The CDR3 sequence: CASSMEGARYTF. Here the CDR3 DNA reads TGTGCCAGCAGTATGGAGGGAGCGCGCTACACCTTC.

This chain joins TRBV3-1 (or the pseudogene TRBV3-2) and TRBJ2-3; 14 nucleotides align to TRBD2. Trimming at V came to 2 bases and at J to 2 bases, leaving 3 bases not matched to a gene. Looked up from germline, CDR1 is LGHDT and CDR2 is YNNKEL (reference sequence). The CDR3 has 17 residues. The CDR3: CASSQRLAGGPTDTQYF. The CDR3 bases are TGTGCCAGCAGCCAAAGACTAGCGGGGGGGCCCACAGATACGCAGTATTTT.

The chain has TRBV2 and TRBJ1-3; 9 bases map to TRBD1. J was trimmed by 7 bases and V by 5 bases; bases with no gene match: 12. Germline V lookup: CDR1 SNHLY, CDR2 FYNNEI. The CDR3 has 16 residues. CDR3 region: CASSRDGQGLGNTIYF. CDR3 nucleotide sequence: TGTGCCAGCAGTCGGGATGGACAGGGGCTTGGGAACACCATATATTTT.

J is TRBJ2-7 and V is TRBV9; 8 positions agree with TRBD1. The germline gives CDR1 SGDLS, CDR2 YYNGEE. Trimming at V came to 3 bases and at J to 2 bases, leaving 7 bases not matched to a gene. The CDR3 covers 15 residues. The CDR3 nucleotides read TGTGCCAGCAGCGGAGGACAGGGTAGTACCTACGAGCAGTACTTC. Its translation is CASSGGQGSTYEQYF.

The chain uses TRBV9 and TRBJ2-3; D possibly corresponds to TRBD1 (6 bases). V was trimmed by 0 bases and J by 6 bases, leaving 14 bases between them. This CDR3 region has 15 residues. The germline V gene has CDR1 SGDLS and CDR2 YYNGEE. CDR3 nucleotides: TGTGCCAGCAGCGTAGGGAGAACCACAGGGGATACGCAGTATTTT. Translation: CASSVGRTTGDTQYF. The full variable domain, rest sourced from reference TRBV9 and TRBJ2-3, is DSGVTQTPKHLITATGQRVTLRCSPRSGDLSVYWYQQSLDQGLQFLIQYYNGEERAKGNILERFSAQQFPDLHSELNLSSLELGDSALYFCASSVGRTTGDTQYFGPGTRLTVL.

V usage is TRBV6-2 or TRBV6-3 and J usage is TRBJ1-2; weak D call: TRBD1 (6 bases). V lost 2 bases, J lost 7 bases, and 8 bases lay in between. The CDR3 sequence is 12 residues long. Germline CDR1 MNHEY, CDR2 SVGEGT. CDR3 protein: CASSYAGAGYTF. CDR3 DNA: TGTGCCAGCAGTTACGCGGGGGCTGGCTACACCTTC.